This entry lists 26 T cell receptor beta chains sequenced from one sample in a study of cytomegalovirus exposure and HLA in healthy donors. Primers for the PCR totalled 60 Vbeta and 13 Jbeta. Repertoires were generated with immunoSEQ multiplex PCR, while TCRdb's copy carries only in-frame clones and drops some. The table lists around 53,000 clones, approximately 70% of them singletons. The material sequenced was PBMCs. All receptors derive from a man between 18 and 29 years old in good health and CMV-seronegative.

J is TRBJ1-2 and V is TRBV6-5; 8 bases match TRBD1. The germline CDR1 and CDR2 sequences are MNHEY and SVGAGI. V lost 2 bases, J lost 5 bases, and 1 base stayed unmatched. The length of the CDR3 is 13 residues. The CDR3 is CASSYRTGYGYTF. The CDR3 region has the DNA TGTGCCAGCAGTTACAGGACAGGGTATGGCTACACCTTC.

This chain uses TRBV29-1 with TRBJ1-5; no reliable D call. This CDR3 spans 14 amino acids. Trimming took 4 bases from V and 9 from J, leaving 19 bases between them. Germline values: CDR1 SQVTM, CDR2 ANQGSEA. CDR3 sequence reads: CSVGILGSEGPQHF. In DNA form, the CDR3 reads TGCAGCGTTGGAATTTTGGGCTCCGAAGGGCCCCAGCATTTT.

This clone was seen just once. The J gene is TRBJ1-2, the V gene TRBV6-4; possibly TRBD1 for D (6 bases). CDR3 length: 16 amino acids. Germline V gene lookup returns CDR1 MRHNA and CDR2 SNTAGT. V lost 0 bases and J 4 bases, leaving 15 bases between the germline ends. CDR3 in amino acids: CASSDSYRERSYGYTF. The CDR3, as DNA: TGTGCCAGCAGTGACTCGTACAGGGAAAGGAGCTATGGCTACACCTTC.

CDR3 protein: CSVDLFRYNEQFF. The DNA of the CDR3 is TGCAGCGTTGATTTATTCAGATACAATGAGCAGTTCTTC. The chain uses TRBV29-1 and TRBJ2-1; D gene ambiguous. The V and J ends lost 3 bases and 4 bases respectively, with 10 bases between them. In germline, CDR1 is SQVTM, CDR2 ANQGSEA. The CDR3 is made up of 13 amino acids.

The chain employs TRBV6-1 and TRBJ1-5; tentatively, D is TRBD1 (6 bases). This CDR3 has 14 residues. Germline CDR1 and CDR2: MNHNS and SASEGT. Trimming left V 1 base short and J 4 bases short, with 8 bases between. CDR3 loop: CASSEGQGNQPQHF. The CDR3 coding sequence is TGTGCCAGCAGTGAAGGGCAGGGGAATCAGCCCCAGCATTTT.

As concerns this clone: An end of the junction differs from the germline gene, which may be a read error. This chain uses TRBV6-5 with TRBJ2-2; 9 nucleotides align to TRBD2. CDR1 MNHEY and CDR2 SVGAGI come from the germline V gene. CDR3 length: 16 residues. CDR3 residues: CASSYFGLAKTGELFF. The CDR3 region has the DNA TGTGCCAGCAGTTACTTTGGACTAGCGAAGACCGGGGAGCTGTTTTTT.

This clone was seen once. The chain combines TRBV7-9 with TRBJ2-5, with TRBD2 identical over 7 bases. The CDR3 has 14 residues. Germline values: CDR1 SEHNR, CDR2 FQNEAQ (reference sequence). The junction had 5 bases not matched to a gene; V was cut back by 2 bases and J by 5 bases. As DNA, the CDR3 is TGTGCCAGCAGCTTAATTGGCGGGAGTGAGACCCAGTACTTC. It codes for CASSLIGGSETQYF.

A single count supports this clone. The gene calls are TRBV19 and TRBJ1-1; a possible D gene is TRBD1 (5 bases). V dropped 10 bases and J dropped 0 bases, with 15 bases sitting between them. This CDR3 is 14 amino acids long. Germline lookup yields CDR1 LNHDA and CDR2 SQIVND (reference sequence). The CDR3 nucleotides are TGTGCCACTAGGGGCTCCGGAATGAACACTGAAGCTTTCTTT. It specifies CATRGSGMNTEAFF.

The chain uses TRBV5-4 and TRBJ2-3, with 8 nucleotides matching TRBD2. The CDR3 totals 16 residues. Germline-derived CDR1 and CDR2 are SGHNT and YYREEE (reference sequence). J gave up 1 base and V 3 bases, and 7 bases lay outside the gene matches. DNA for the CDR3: TGTGCCAGCAGCTGGTCCGGGACTAGACGCACAGATACGCAGTATTTT. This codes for CASSWSGTRRTDTQYF. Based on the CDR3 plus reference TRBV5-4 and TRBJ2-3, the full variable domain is ETGVTQSPTHLIKTRGQQVTLRCSSQSGHNTVSWYQQALGQGPQFIFQYYREEENGRGNFPPRFSGLQFPNYSSELNVNALELDDSALYLCASSWSGTRRTDTQYFGPGTRLTVL.

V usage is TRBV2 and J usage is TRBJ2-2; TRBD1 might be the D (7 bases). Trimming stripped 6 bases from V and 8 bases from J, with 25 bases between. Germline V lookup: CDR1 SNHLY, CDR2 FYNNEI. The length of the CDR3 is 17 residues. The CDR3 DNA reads TGTGCCAGCAGGACCCCCTTGACAGGGAGGTCGTCGGGGGAGCTGTTTTTT. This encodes CASRTPLTGRSSGELFF. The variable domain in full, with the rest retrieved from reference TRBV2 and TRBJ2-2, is EPEVTQTPSHQVTQMGQEVILRCVPISNHLYFYWYRQILGQKVEFLVSFYNNEISEKSEIFDDQFSVERPDGSNFTLKIRSTKLEDSAMYFCASRTPLTGRSSGELFFGEGSRLTVL.

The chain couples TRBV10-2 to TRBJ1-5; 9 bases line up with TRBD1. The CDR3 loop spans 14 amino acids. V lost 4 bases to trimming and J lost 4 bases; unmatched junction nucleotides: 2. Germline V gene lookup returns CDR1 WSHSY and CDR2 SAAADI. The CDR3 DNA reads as TGCGCCAGCAGTGGACAGGGGGGTAATCAGCCCCAGCATTTT. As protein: CASSGQGGNQPQHF.

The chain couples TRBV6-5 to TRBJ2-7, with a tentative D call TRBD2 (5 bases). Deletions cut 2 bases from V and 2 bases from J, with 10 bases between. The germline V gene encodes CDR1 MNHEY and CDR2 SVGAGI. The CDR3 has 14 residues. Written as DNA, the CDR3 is TGTGCCAGCAGTTACGGCGGAGGCACCTACGAGCAGTACTTC. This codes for CASSYGGGTYEQYF.

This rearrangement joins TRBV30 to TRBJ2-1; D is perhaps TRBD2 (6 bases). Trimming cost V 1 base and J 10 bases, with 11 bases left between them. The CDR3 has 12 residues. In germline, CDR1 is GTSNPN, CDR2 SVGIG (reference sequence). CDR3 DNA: TGTGCCTGGAGTGCCGGAGGAGGGGAGCAGTTCTTC. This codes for CAWSAGGGEQFF.

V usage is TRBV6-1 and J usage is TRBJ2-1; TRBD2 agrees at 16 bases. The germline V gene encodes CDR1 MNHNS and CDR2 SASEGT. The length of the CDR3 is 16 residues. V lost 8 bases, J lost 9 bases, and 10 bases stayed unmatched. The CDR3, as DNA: TGTGCCAGCTTTGAAGGGACTAGCGGGAGGGTGAGTGAGCAGTTCTTC. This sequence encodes CASFEGTSGRVSEQFF.

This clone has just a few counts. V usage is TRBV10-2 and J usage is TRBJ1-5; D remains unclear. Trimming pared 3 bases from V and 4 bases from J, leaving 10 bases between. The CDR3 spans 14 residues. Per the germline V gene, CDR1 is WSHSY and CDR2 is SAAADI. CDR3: CASSEYSINQPQHF. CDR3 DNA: TGCGCCAGCAGTGAATACAGTATTAATCAGCCCCAGCATTTT.

CDR3 protein: CAWSAGQGGRTEAFF. The CDR3 coding sequence is TGTGCCTGGAGCGCGGGACAGGGAGGGCGCACTGAAGCTTTCTTT. The chain couples TRBV30 to TRBJ1-1, with 9 bases that match TRBD1. The CDR3 contains 15 residues. Per the germline V gene, CDR1 is GTSNPN and CDR2 is SVGIG (reference sequence). V lost 3 bases, J lost 4 bases, and 9 bases stayed unmatched.

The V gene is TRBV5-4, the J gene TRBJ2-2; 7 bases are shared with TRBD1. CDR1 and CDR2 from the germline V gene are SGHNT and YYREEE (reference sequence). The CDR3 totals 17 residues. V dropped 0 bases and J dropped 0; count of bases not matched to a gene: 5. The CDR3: CASSLGPTGTNTGELFF. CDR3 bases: TGTGCCAGCAGCTTGGGACCGACAGGGACGAACACCGGGGAGCTGTTTTTT.

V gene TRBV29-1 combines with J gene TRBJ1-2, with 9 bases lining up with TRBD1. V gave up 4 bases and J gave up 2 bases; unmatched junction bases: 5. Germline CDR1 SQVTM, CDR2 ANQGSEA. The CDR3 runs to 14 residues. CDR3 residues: CSVGTGVLNYGYTF. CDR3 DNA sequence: TGCAGCGTTGGGACAGGGGTCCTAAACTATGGCTACACCTTC.

CDR3 bases: TGCGCCAGCAGCCAAGGACAGGGAGAGTACGAGCAGTACTTC. Residues: CASSQGQGEYEQYF. V usage is TRBV4-1 and J usage is TRBJ2-7; 7 nucleotides align to TRBD1. CDR3 size: 14 residues. Germline-derived CDR1 and CDR2 are MGHRA and YSYEKL. V lost 1 base, J lost 4 bases, and 4 bases stayed unmatched.

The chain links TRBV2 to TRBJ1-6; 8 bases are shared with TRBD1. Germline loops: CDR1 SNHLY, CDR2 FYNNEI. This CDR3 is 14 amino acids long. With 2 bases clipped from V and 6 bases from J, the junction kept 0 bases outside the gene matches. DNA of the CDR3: TGTGCCAGCAGTGAACAGGGGGCTAATTCACCCCTCCACTTT. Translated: CASSEQGANSPLHF.

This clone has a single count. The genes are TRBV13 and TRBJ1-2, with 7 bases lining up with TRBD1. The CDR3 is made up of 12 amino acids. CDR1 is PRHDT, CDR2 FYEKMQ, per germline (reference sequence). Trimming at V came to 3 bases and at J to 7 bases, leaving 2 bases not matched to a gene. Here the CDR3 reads CASSLGQSGYTF. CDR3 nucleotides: TGTGCCAGCAGCTTGGGACAGAGTGGCTACACCTTC.

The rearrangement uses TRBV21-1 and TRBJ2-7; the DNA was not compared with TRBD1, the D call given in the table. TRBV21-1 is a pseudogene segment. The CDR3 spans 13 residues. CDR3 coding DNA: TGTGCCAGCAGCAAGACAGGAAACTACGAGCAGTACTTC. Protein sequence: CASSKTGNYEQYF.

The CDR3 DNA sequence: TGTGCCAGCAGGGGACCGGCAGGGGTTGAAGCTTTCTTT. It is translated as CASRGPAGVEAFF. The chain joins TRBV6-1 to TRBJ1-1; D perhaps matches TRBD1 (6 bases). With 6 bases removed from V and 7 bases from J, the gap between germline ends came to 15 bases. Germline loops: CDR1 MNHNS, CDR2 SASEGT. This CDR3 spans 13 amino acids.

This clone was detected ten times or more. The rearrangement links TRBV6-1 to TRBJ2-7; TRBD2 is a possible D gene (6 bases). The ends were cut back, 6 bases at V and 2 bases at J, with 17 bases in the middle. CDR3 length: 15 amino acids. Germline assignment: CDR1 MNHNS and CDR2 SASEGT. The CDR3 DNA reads TGTGCCAGCAGGGGGGGAGCCTCCAAGGCCTACGAGCAGTACTTC. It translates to CASRGGASKAYEQYF.

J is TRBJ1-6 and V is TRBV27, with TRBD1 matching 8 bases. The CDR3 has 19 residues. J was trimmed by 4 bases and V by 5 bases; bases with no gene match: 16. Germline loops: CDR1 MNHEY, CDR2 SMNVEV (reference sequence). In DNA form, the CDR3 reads TGTGCCAGCAGTCCTATGACCGCCGCGGGACAGGCTTATAATTCACCCCTCCACTTT. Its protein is CASSPMTAAGQAYNSPLHF.

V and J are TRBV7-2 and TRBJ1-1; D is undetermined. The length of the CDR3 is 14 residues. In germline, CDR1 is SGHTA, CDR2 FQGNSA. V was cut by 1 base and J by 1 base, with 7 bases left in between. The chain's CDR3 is CASSLDWANTEAFF. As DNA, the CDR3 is TGTGCCAGCAGCTTAGATTGGGCGAACACTGAAGCTTTCTTT.